Each of the 29 T cell receptor beta chains below was sequenced from the same sample in a study of regulatory T cells in long-lasting Graves disease. Arm-PCR with iRepertoire HTBI primers amplified the CDR3 regions for these TCR beta libraries. TCRdb re-analysed the multiplex PCR reads in MiXCR, keeping a single row per CDR3 protein. The sample has 200,000 to 250,000 distinct CDR3 sequences, approximately 18% seen once. The time point denotes: newly diagnosed GD, antithyroid drugs for less than 3 months. PBMC-extracted RNA yielded the TCR library. These same data were also listed under a study on T cells in Graves' hyperthyroidism and ophthalmopathy.

The sequenced sample was peripheral blood mononuclear cells (PBMCs), obtained at new diagnosis, from a patient treated with antithyroid drugs. These receptor sequences come from a woman aged 25 to 39 with Graves disease.

V gene TRBV7-8 combines with J gene TRBJ1-4, with no clear D. With 4 bases removed from V and 5 bases from J, the gap between germline ends came to 5 bases. This CDR3 comprises 12 residues. Germline V gene lookup returns CDR1 SGHVS and CDR2 FQNEAQ. DNA for the CDR3: TGTGCCAGCAGCTCGCCGAATGAAAAACTGTTTTTT. This gives the protein CASSSPNEKLFF. Full variable domain (outside the CDR3, taken from reference TRBV7-8 and TRBJ1-4): GAGVSQSPRYKVAKRGQDVALRCDPISGHVSLFWYQQALGQGPEFLTYFQNEAQLDKSGLPSDRFFAERPEGSVSTLKIQRTQQEDSAVYLCASSSPNEKLFFGSGTQLSVL.

This clonotype was counted ten times or more. The chain is built from TRBV27 and TRBJ2-1, with 9 bases that match TRBD2. Germline V lookup: CDR1 MNHEY, CDR2 SMNVEV (reference sequence). CDR3 length: 14 amino acids. V was pared by 9 bases and J by 4 bases, with 7 bases of the junction left unmatched. CDR3 coding DNA: TGTGCCAGTACTCTAGCGGGGAATTACAATGAGCAGTTCTTC. Translation: CASTLAGNYNEQFF.

This clonotype was seen ten or more times. This chain links TRBV12-3 or TRBV12-4 with TRBJ2-3; no firm D call. Near its end, the DNA agrees better with TRBJ2-7, so the J call may be wrong. The CDR3 sequence is 14 residues long. This chain's CDR3 is CASSEAGLLYEQYF. Written as DNA, the CDR3 is TGTGCCAGCAGTGAGGCCGGTCTCCTCTACGAGCAGTACTTC.

This clonotype was detected ten times or more. The chain uses TRBV10-2 and TRBJ1-6; D is perhaps TRBD1 (6 bases). The V gene lost 6 bases and the J gene lost 7 bases, with 19 bases spanning the gap. CDR3 length: 16 amino acids. Germline lookup yields CDR1 WSHSY and CDR2 SAAADI. This chain's CDR3 is CASRELTGQGNSPLHF. The CDR3 bases are TGCGCCAGCAGGGAACTTACAGGGCAAGGGAATTCACCCCTCCACTTT.

This clonotype was recorded many times. The CDR3 spells CASSNNVGTQYF. The CDR3 nucleotides are TGTGCCAGCAGCAACAACGTCGGGACCCAGTACTTC. The chain employs TRBV11-2 and TRBJ2-5; no definite D call. CDR3 length equals 12 residues. Germline CDR1 reads SGHAT; CDR2 reads FQNNGV. V was shortened by 5 bases and J by 7 bases, with 11 bases between the two germline ends.

This clonotype was recorded many times. J is TRBJ1-2 and V is TRBV7-2; D call uncertain. CDR3 length equals 12 residues. V lost 3 bases, J lost 2 bases, and 4 bases lay in between. CDR1 is SGHTA, CDR2 FQGNSA, per germline. CDR3 loop: CASSFPNYGYTF. The CDR3 DNA reads as TGTGCCAGCAGCTTTCCGAACTATGGCTACACCTTC.

Note on this clonotype: This is likely a read error, given that the CDR3 carries no conserved phenylalanine or tryptophan at its end. The V gene is TRBV15, the J gene TRBJ2-7; D might be TRBD1 or TRBD2, each matching 5 bases. V was trimmed by 3 bases and J by 3 bases, leaving 6 bases between them. The V gene's germline CDR1 is LNHNV and CDR2 YYDKDF (reference sequence). The CDR3 contains 12 residues. This chain's CDR3 is CATSSGGYEQYL. Here the CDR3 DNA reads TGTGCCACCAGCAGTGGGGGCTACGAGCAGTACCTC.

This clonotype was seen repeatedly, ten times or more. The genes are TRBV2 and TRBJ1-1, with no clear D. The CDR3 has 13 amino acids. V lost 6 bases, J lost 1 base, and 9 bases lay in between. Germline V gene sequence: CDR1 SNHLY, CDR2 FYNNEI. The CDR3: CASSLPGNTEAFF. CDR3 nucleotide sequence: TGTGCCAGCAGCTTGCCAGGGAACACTGAAGCTTTCTTT.

This clonotype was seen at least ten times. V and J are TRBV7-9 and TRBJ2-7; D possibly corresponds to TRBD1 (5 bases). CDR3 length: 15 residues. V gave up 2 bases and J gave up 2 bases, with 13 bases separating them. Per the germline V gene, CDR1 is SEHNR and CDR2 is FQNEAQ (reference sequence). The chain's CDR3 is CASSLRGTPPYEQYF. The CDR3 bases are TGTGCCAGCAGCTTAAGGGGTACCCCGCCCTACGAGCAGTACTTC.

This clonotype was seen at least ten times. The chain has TRBV12-3 or TRBV12-4 and TRBJ2-3; D call uncertain. The CDR3 covers 14 residues. Trimming removed 6 bases from V and 4 bases from J, with 14 bases in between. The CDR3 here is CASRHRAAPDTQYF. CDR3 DNA sequence: TGTGCCAGCAGGCACCGGGCCGCTCCAGATACGCAGTATTTT.

This sequence joins TRBV5-5 and TRBJ2-1; TRBD2 matches at 10 bases. CDR3 length: 17 amino acids. Germline V lookup: CDR1 SGHKS, CDR2 YYEKEE (reference sequence). Trimming cost V 4 bases and J 9 bases; bases outside gene matches: 16. As DNA, the CDR3 is TGTGCCAGCAGCCCCCCCAGTGGAGCGGGAGGGCCCGGTGAGCAGTTCTTC. This codes for CASSPPSGAGGPGEQFF.

On this clonotype: A much larger clonotype is one base distant, so this may be a read error. This sequence joins TRBV6-1 and TRBJ1-1; 7 bases match TRBD1. The CDR3 has 14 amino acids. The V segment lost 6 bases and the J segment 10 bases; nucleotides outside the gene matches: 14. The germline CDR1 and CDR2 sequences are MNHNS and SASEGT. The CDR3 DNA is TGTGCCAGCAGACACGACAGGGCCTACGGTGGAGCTTTCTTT. This encodes CASRHDRAYGGAFF.

About this clonotype itself: A much larger clone differs by one base, so this may be a read error. The CDR3 bases are TGTGCCAGCAGTGACTTCGGGACAATCTATGGCTACACCTTC. This translates into CASSDFGTIYGYTF. The chain uses TRBV6-1 and TRBJ1-2; tentative D call: TRBD1 (6 bases). V lost 3 bases and J 4 bases, leaving 12 bases between the germline ends. Germline lookup yields CDR1 MNHNS and CDR2 SASEGT. This CDR3 is 14 amino acids long.

This clonotype was detected ten times or more. J is TRBJ2-7 and V is TRBV2, with 9 nucleotides matching TRBD1. This CDR3 is 15 amino acids long. V trimming: 6 bases; J trimming: 0 bases; junction bases outside the gene matches: 6. The germline V gene has CDR1 SNHLY and CDR2 FYNNEI. This CDR3 is CASRGGQGRSYEQYF. DNA for the CDR3: TGTGCCAGCAGGGGAGGACAGGGGCGCTCCTACGAGCAGTACTTC.

The rearrangement uses TRBV5-1 and TRBJ1-6; TRBD1 matches 7 bases. This CDR3 contains 16 residues. The germline V gene has CDR1 SGHRS and CDR2 YFSETQ. Trimming cost V 2 bases and J 6 bases; bases outside gene matches: 8. For the CDR3, the DNA is TGCGCCAGCAGCTTTCTTCCGGGACAGTCTAATTCACCCCTCCACTTT. As protein: CASSFLPGQSNSPLHF.

The table lists this clonotype with many counts. The V gene is TRBV6-1, the J gene TRBJ2-1; TRBD1 matches at 9 bases. V shed 7 bases, J shed 4 bases, and the junction held 8 bases outside the gene matches. The CDR3 has 15 amino acids. The germline gives CDR1 MNHNS, CDR2 SASEGT. The CDR3 spells CASKSGTGNYNEQFF. As DNA, the CDR3 is TGTGCCAGCAAGTCCGGGACAGGGAATTACAATGAGCAGTTCTTC.

This clonotype was recorded many times. The genes are TRBV7-9 and TRBJ1-1, with a tentative D call TRBD1 (6 bases). Germline assignment: CDR1 SEHNR and CDR2 FQNEAQ (reference sequence). Trimming shortened V by 8 bases and J by 3 bases, and 16 bases separated the two germline ends. There are 14 residues in the CDR3. CDR3 loop: CASRLGGLDTEAFF. CDR3 nucleotides: TGTGCCAGCCGTTTGGGGGGCTTGGACACTGAAGCTTTCTTT.

The table lists this clonotype with many counts. The rearrangement uses TRBV6-2 or TRBV6-3 and TRBJ2-1, with TRBD2 matching 12 bases. This CDR3 comprises 18 residues. With 7 bases clipped from V and 7 bases from J, the junction kept 17 bases outside the gene matches. Germline CDR1 reads MNHEY; CDR2 reads SVGEGT. The CDR3 spells CASTATLAGGVRGNEQFF. As DNA, the CDR3 is TGTGCCAGCACGGCGACTCTAGCGGGAGGGGTACGAGGAAATGAGCAGTTCTTC.

This clonotype was picked up many times. The chain is built from TRBV9 and TRBJ1-4; a weak D match, TRBD1 (6 bases). CDR3 length: 14 amino acids. V was cut by 0 bases and J by 6 bases, with 9 bases left in between. The germline gives CDR1 SGDLS, CDR2 YYNGEE. CDR3 amino acids: CASSVGGGDEKLFF. The CDR3 DNA reads as TGTGCCAGCAGCGTAGGAGGGGGGGATGAAAAACTGTTTTTT.

Many counts were recorded for this clonotype. The CDR3 bases are TGTGCCAGCAGCCCCCCATGGGGGTACGAGCAGTACTTC. This sequence encodes CASSPPWGYEQYF. The chain links TRBV28 to TRBJ2-7, with D perhaps being TRBD1 or TRBD2 (5 bases each). This CDR3 contains 13 residues. The germline V gene has CDR1 MDHEN and CDR2 SYDVKM. V was pared by 6 bases and J by 4 bases, with 13 bases between.

The chain combines TRBV10-3 with TRBJ2-7; 7 nucleotides match TRBD1. Germline V lookup: CDR1 ENHRY, CDR2 SYGVKD. This CDR3 comprises 15 residues. V shed 6 bases and J 5 bases; nucleotides not matched to a gene: 13. CDR3: CAISPGQKNSDEQYF. DNA for the CDR3: TGTGCCATCAGCCCGGGACAGAAGAACAGCGACGAGCAGTACTTC.

This clonotype appeared many times. The V gene is TRBV28, the J gene TRBJ1-2; D ambiguous. The V gene lost 6 bases and the J gene lost 6 bases, with 8 bases spanning the gap. CDR1 MDHEN and CDR2 SYDVKM come from the germline V gene. There are 11 residues in the CDR3. CDR3 amino acids: CASRGLNGYTF. CDR3 DNA: TGTGCCAGCAGAGGGCTTAATGGCTACACCTTC.

CDR3 bases: TGTGCCGGGACTAGCGGGGGAGAGGCAGATACGCAGTATTTT. It codes for CAGTSGGEADTQYF. The rearrangement joins TRBV6-1 to TRBJ2-3, with 14 bases matching TRBD2. V lost 11 bases, J lost 4 bases, and 5 bases stayed unmatched. CDR1 is MNHNS and CDR2 is SASEGT in the germline V gene. The length of the CDR3 is 14 residues.

The table lists this clonotype with a few counts. The chain has TRBV18 and TRBJ1-6; D is unresolved. The CDR3 covers 13 residues. Trimming took 4 bases from V and 3 from J, leaving 4 bases between them. Looked up from germline, CDR1 is KGHSH and CDR2 is LQKENI. CDR3 residues: CASSLNYNSPLHF. The CDR3, as DNA: TGTGCCAGCTCACTCAACTATAATTCACCCCTCCACTTT.

This clonotype was observed many times. DNA of the CDR3: TGTGCCAGCAGCCAAAGGGGGGAGTCACCCCTCCACTTT. Translation gives CASSQRGESPLHF. The V gene is TRBV2, the J gene TRBJ1-6, with D perhaps TRBD1 (6 bases). The CDR3 sequence is 13 residues long. The germline V and J ends were trimmed by 6 bases and 10 bases, with 13 bases remaining between them. The germline V gene encodes CDR1 SNHLY and CDR2 FYNNEI.

The chain recombines TRBV7-9 with TRBJ1-1, with D tentatively TRBD1 (5 bases). The germline CDR1 and CDR2 sequences are SEHNR and FQNEAQ (reference sequence). V dropped 1 base and J dropped 4 bases, with 10 bases sitting between them. The CDR3 consists of 14 residues. CDR3 nucleotide sequence: TGTGCCAGCAGCTTAGAGGGACCGCGCACTGAAGCTTTCTTT. Translating gives CASSLEGPRTEAFF.

V usage is TRBV10-3 and J usage is TRBJ1-4; no clear D. Trimming left V 0 bases short and J 8 bases short, with 19 bases between. Germline V gene sequence: CDR1 ENHRY, CDR2 SYGVKD. This CDR3 is built from 17 residues. The CDR3 region has the DNA TGTGCCATCAGTGAGTCGACTCTTGGTCCAATGAGGGAAAAACTGTTTTTT. It is translated as CAISESTLGPMREKLFF.

The sample holds many counts of this clonotype. The chain links TRBV7-9 to TRBJ2-1; TRBD2 matches at 12 bases. V lost 6 bases, J lost 4 bases, and 10 bases stayed unmatched. Germline V lookup: CDR1 SEHNR, CDR2 FQNEAQ (reference sequence). The CDR3 runs to 17 residues. The DNA of the CDR3 is TGTGCCAGCAGGCGCCCACGGACTAGCGGGGAGTACAATGAGCAGTTCTTC. This gives the protein CASRRPRTSGEYNEQFF.

This clonotype was seen many times. The V and J genes are TRBV6-1 and TRBJ2-7, with D possibly called TRBD1 or TRBD2 (6 bases each). The germline gives CDR1 MNHNS, CDR2 SASEGT. The CDR3 is 16 amino acids. Trimming removed 6 bases at V and 3 bases at J, with 21 bases between. DNA of the CDR3: TGTGCCAGCAGCTCACAGGGACTTCAGGCAAACTACGAGCAGTACTTC. Its protein product is CASSSQGLQANYEQYF.